This T cell receptor beta chain was captured by sequencing in a study of immune characterization of retroperitoneal liposarcoma. The CDR3 extends over 15 amino acids. V gave up 3 bases and J gave up 9 bases; unmatched junction bases: 10. In germline, CDR1 is MNHNS, CDR2 SASEGT. By sample share, this clonotype is large (0.1 to 1%). TCRdb used MiXCR to reprocess the PCR reads, holding one entry per CDR3 protein. Of 10,000 to 15,000 distinct CDR3 sequences in the sample, approximately 50% were seen once. The receptor was isolated from a female donor with retroperitoneal liposarcoma. What was sequenced was tumor tissue. V gene TRBV6-1 combines with J gene TRBJ2-1; 8 nucleotides agree with TRBD2. The CDR3: CASSERPGLEGEQFF. In DNA, the CDR3 is TGTGCCAGCAGTGAGAGGCCGGGACTAGAAGGTGAGCAGTTCTTC.